The T cell receptor beta chain described here comes from a study of T cell changes during pregnancy in multiple sclerosis. The repertoire was sequenced with immunoSEQ multiplex PCR; TCRdb's copy has only in-frame clones and lacks some. The sample holds tens of thousands of clones, 80% to 90% seen once. Trimming took 10 bases from V and 8 from J, leaving 23 bases between them. Germline V gene data show CDR1 as MDHEN and CDR2 as SYDVKM. The CDR3 consists of 14 residues. The sequencing here drew on CD4+ T cells from peripheral blood mononuclear cells, taken in the first trimester of pregnancy. The receptor was derived from a female donor with multiple sclerosis, enrolled in a pregnancy study. The gene calls are TRBV28 and TRBJ1-2, with D tentatively TRBD1 (5 bases). The CDR3 sequence is CATTTGGDGGGYTF. For the CDR3, the DNA is TGTGCCACCACCACAGGAGGGGACGGTGGGGGCTACACCTTC.